Listed here are 17 T cell receptor beta chains from one sample, sequenced in a study of cytomegalovirus exposure and HLA in healthy donors. With 60 Vbeta and 13 Jbeta primers, the PCR was carried out. The repertoire was sequenced with immunoSEQ multiplex PCR; TCRdb's copy has only in-frame clones and lacks some. The sample has 160,000 or so clones, 81% seen once. The specimen was PBMCs. These receptors were collected from a woman aged 50 to 60 in good health and CMV-seronegative.

The V and J genes are TRBV9 and TRBJ2-1; D is perhaps TRBD2 (7 bases). Looked up from germline, CDR1 is SGDLS and CDR2 is YYNGEE. Trimming shortened V by 4 bases and J by 3 bases, and 14 bases separated the two germline ends. The CDR3 loop spans 15 amino acids. CDR3 amino acids: CASSPVGGLYNEQFF. CDR3 sequence (DNA): TGTGCCAGCAGCCCGGTGGGGGGGCTCTACAATGAGCAGTTCTTC.

The CDR3: CASRQETNYGYTF. As DNA, the CDR3 is TGTGCCAGTCGACAGGAGACTAACTATGGCTACACCTTC. The chain is built from TRBV27 and TRBJ1-2; D possibly corresponds to TRBD1 (6 bases). CDR3 length: 13 residues. V dropped 9 bases and J dropped 0 bases, with 11 bases sitting between them. The germline V gene encodes CDR1 MNHEY and CDR2 SMNVEV (reference sequence).

The chain couples TRBV4-2 to TRBJ2-3, with TRBD2 identical over 14 bases. V trimming: 1 base; J trimming: 7 bases; junction bases outside the gene matches: 13. The CDR3 length is 19 residues. The germline gives CDR1 LGHNA, CDR2 YNFKEQ. The CDR3 bases are TGTGCCAGCAGCCAAGTGGAGTGGGGACTAGCGGGAGATATGAATACGCAGTATTTT. This gives the protein CASSQVEWGLAGDMNTQYF.

This clone was observed a single time. The rearrangement uses TRBV4-1 and TRBJ1-2; TRBD1 aligns across 7 bases. V trimming: 1 base; J trimming: 0 bases; junction bases outside the gene matches: 14. The CDR3 extends over 19 amino acids. Germline V lookup: CDR1 MGHRA, CDR2 YSYEKL. CDR3 loop: CASSQVRLKGARANYGYTF. The CDR3 DNA reads TGCGCCAGCAGCCAAGTAAGGCTGAAGGGGGCCAGAGCTAACTATGGCTACACCTTC.

The rearrangement uses TRBV4-3 and TRBJ1-1; unclear D gene. CDR3 length: 15 amino acids. From germline, CDR1 is LGHNA and CDR2 YSLEER. V was trimmed by 0 bases and J by 8 bases, leaving 16 bases between them. CDR3 in amino acids: CASSQDRQALREAFF. CDR3 DNA sequence: TGCGCCAGCAGCCAAGATAGGCAGGCCCTTAGGGAAGCTTTCTTT.

The rearrangement uses TRBV5-6 and TRBJ2-2; 10 positions agree with TRBD1. CDR1 and CDR2 (germline): SGHDT, YYEEEE. The CDR3 has 15 amino acids. Unmatched junction bases numbered 5, after V lost 3 bases and J lost 6 bases. The DNA for the CDR3 is TGTGCCAGCAGCTACGGGACAGGGGACGCCGGGGAGCTGTTTTTT. Its translation: CASSYGTGDAGELFF.

This chain joins TRBV19 and TRBJ1-5, with unresolved D. The germline V gene encodes CDR1 LNHDA and CDR2 SQIVND (reference sequence). The ends were cut back, 3 bases at V and 5 bases at J, with 8 bases in the middle. This CDR3 comprises 13 residues. The CDR3 loop reads CASSIPNYQPQHF. The CDR3 DNA follows: TGTGCCAGTAGTATCCCAAATTATCAGCCCCAGCATTTT. Full variable domain (missing parts from reference TRBV19 and TRBJ1-5): DGGITQSPKYLFRKEGQNVTLSCEQNLNHDAMYWYRQDPGQGLRLIYYSQIVNDFQKGDIAEGYSVSREKKESFPLTVTSAQKNPTAFYLCASSIPNYQPQHFGDGTRLSIL.

The V call is TRBV29-1, the J call TRBJ1-5; 9 bases agree with TRBD1. The trim removed 4 bases at V and 2 bases at J, leaving 3 bases unmatched. Germline V gene data show CDR1 as SQVTM and CDR2 as ANQGSEA. The CDR3 consists of 14 residues. CDR3 nucleotide sequence: TGCAGCGTTGGAGACAGGGGGGGCAATCAGCCCCAGCATTTT. Its protein product is CSVGDRGGNQPQHF. Filled out from reference TRBV29-1 and TRBJ1-5, the complete variable domain reads SAVISQKPSRDICQRGTSLTIQCQVDSQVTMMFWYRQQPGQSLTLIATANQGSEATYESGFVIDKFPISRPNLTFSTLTVSNMSPEDSSIYLCSVGDRGGNQPQHFGDGTRLSIL.

The chain couples TRBV6-7 to TRBJ1-6; possible D gene TRBD1, 5 bases. TRBV6-7 is placed among ORFs of uncertain function. The CDR3 is 23 residues long. V lost 0 bases, J lost 7 bases, and 34 bases lay in between. CDR3: CASSYSSGSGKGCLKGGNSPLHF. CDR3 nucleotides: TGTGCCAGCAGTTACTCGTCAGGATCAGGTAAGGGGTGCTTAAAGGGAGGCAATTCACCCCTCCACTTT.

The chain carries TRBV29-1 and TRBJ2-1; TRBD1 agrees at 8 bases. The germline gives CDR1 SQVTM, CDR2 ANQGSEA. V lost 8 bases to trimming and J lost 6 bases; unmatched junction nucleotides: 6. This CDR3 contains 12 residues. CDR3 amino acids: CSLDRGPNEQFF. DNA for the CDR3: TGCAGCCTCGACAGGGGCCCCAATGAGCAGTTCTTC.

The count of this clone is one. J is TRBJ1-4 and V is TRBV7-2; perhaps TRBD1 as D (6 bases). Looked up from germline, CDR1 is SGHTA and CDR2 is FQGNSA. The CDR3 is made up of 14 amino acids. V was trimmed by 3 bases and J by 7 bases, leaving 12 bases between them. The CDR3 DNA follows: TGTGCCAGCAGCTTCAGGGGCGCGGGTGAAAAACTGTTTTTT. Protein product: CASSFRGAGEKLFF.

The V gene is TRBV7-8, the J gene TRBJ2-1; no firm D call. The V end was cut by 8 bases, the J end by 3 bases, with 11 bases between. Germline loops: CDR1 SGHVS, CDR2 FQNEAQ. The CDR3 is 13 amino acids. The CDR3 nucleotides read TGTGCCAGCGTGTCCCCGGTCTACAATGAGCAGTTCTTC. The encoded protein is CASVSPVYNEQFF. The whole variable domain, filled in from reference TRBV7-8 and TRBJ2-1, reads GAGVSQSPRYKVAKRGQDVALRCDPISGHVSLFWYQQALGQGPEFLTYFQNEAQLDKSGLPSDRFFAERPEGSVSTLKIQRTQQEDSAVYLCASVSPVYNEQFFGPGTRLTVL.

This chain connects TRBV7-8 to TRBJ2-7; D perhaps matches TRBD2 (5 bases). Germline CDR1 SGHVS, CDR2 FQNEAQ. V dropped 1 base and J dropped 4 bases, with 20 bases sitting between them. CDR3 size: 17 residues. The CDR3 DNA sequence: TGTGCCAGCAGCTTAGACCTAGCACCGGGCATTATTTACGAGCAGTACTTC. Translated: CASSLDLAPGIIYEQYF.

The chain carries TRBV14 and TRBJ2-1; 7 nucleotides align to TRBD2. Trimming took 2 bases from V and 4 from J; bases not matched to a gene: 5. Germline V gene data show CDR1 as SGHDN and CDR2 as FVKESK. This CDR3 region has 15 residues. In nucleotides, the CDR3 is TGTGCCAGCAGCCAAAGACTAGCACCTTACAATGAGCAGTTCTTC. Translation gives CASSQRLAPYNEQFF.

The chain is built from TRBV5-6 and TRBJ1-3, with D possibly TRBD1 on 5 matching bases. The CDR3 runs 15 residues. V was cut by 3 bases and J by 0 bases, with 10 bases left in between. Germline V CDR1 and CDR2: SGHDT, YYEEEE. In nucleotides, the CDR3 is TGTGCCAGCAGCTGGGGCAGGAGCTCTGGAAACACCATATATTTT. As protein: CASSWGRSSGNTIYF.

The rearrangement joins TRBV5-3 to TRBJ2-1, with a weak D call TRBD1 (6 bases). TRBV5-3 is assigned to the ORF class and has an uncertain function. Trimming took 7 bases from V and 7 from J, leaving 21 bases between them. The CDR3 is made up of 15 amino acids. The CDR3 sequence: CARFQQGMFWNEQFF. The CDR3 nucleotides read TGTGCCAGATTTCAACAGGGAATGTTTTGGAATGAGCAGTTCTTC.

This chain connects TRBV28 to TRBJ1-5; 8 bases line up with TRBD1. The V segment lost 7 bases and the J segment 2 bases; nucleotides outside the gene matches: 13. Germline V gene lookup returns CDR1 MDHEN and CDR2 SYDVKM. This CDR3 is 17 amino acids long. The CDR3 loop reads CASIFQGARSRNQPQHF. In nucleotides, the CDR3 is TGTGCCAGCATTTTTCAGGGGGCGAGGAGTCGCAATCAGCCCCAGCATTTT.